This T cell receptor beta chain is drawn from a study of T-cell reconstitution after alpha-beta-depleted transplantation in children. As concerns this clonotype: As yet, its antigen is unknown.

General observations from the study: Several hundred expanded graft clones reportedly supplied alpha-beta T cells about two months after transplant. Most T-cell counts and diversity one year after the transplant came from T cells that were newly produced.

Unique molecular identifiers were incorporated when the TCRbeta library was constructed. TCRdb re-called the PCR reads through MiXCR, storing one row per CDR3 protein. The table lists 600,000 to 800,000 distinct CDR3 sequences, 13% of them singletons. Germline-derived CDR1 and CDR2 are DFQATT and SNEGSKA (reference sequence). The CDR3 has 15 residues. Trimming pared 3 bases from V and 5 bases from J, leaving 19 bases between. The chain employs TRBV20-1 and TRBJ2-5; D not certain. This TCR derives from a girl aged 2 to 10 with congenital amegakaryocytic thrombocytopenia, due to receive a stem cell transplant. Here the sequenced sample was PBMCs, taken before TCRalphabeta/CD19-depleted stem cell transplant. As DNA, the CDR3 is TGCAGTGCTAGTCGTCCCAACTCAAATGGGGAGACCCAGTACTTC. This translates into CSASRPNSNGETQYF.